This T cell receptor (beta chain) was recovered during a study of blood T cell repertoires in COVID-19. Profiling relied on immunoSEQ multiplex PCR, and the TCRdb table lists in-frame clones only, not all of them. The sample lists roughly 56,000 clones; roughly 89% were seen once. The CDR3 extends over 12 amino acids. V was pared by 7 bases and J by 7 bases, with 14 bases between. Germline CDR1 and CDR2: SNHLY and FYNNEI. Sequenced material: peripheral blood. The origin of this receptor is a man between 60 and 70 years old with active COVID-19. The chain recombines TRBV2 with TRBJ2-7; TRBD1 is a possible D gene (6 bases). This CDR3 is CASNQDSTEQYF. In nucleotides, the CDR3 is TGTGCCAGCAACCAGGACAGCACGGAGCAGTACTTC.